This TCR beta chain appears in the sequencing data of a study of cytomegalovirus exposure and HLA in healthy donors. Amplification used 60 Vbeta primers and 13 Jbeta primers. Only in-frame clones appear in the TCRdb table, and some are missing; sequencing was by immunoSEQ multiplex PCR. The sample includes roughly 100,000 clones, roughly 82% seen only once; the top ten take 2.5% to 3%. After removal of 2 bases from V and 3 bases from J, the junction contained 4 bases not matched to a gene. This CDR3 is 16 amino acids long. Germline V gene lookup returns CDR1 LGHNA and CDR2 YSLEER. Source material: PBMCs. This sequence originates from a male donor in good health and CMV-seropositive. V gene TRBV4-3 combines with J gene TRBJ2-7, with 13 bases identical to TRBD2. Here the CDR3 DNA reads TGCGCCAGCAGCCAACACGGACTAGCGGGGGTCTACGAGCAGTACTTC. Encoded protein: CASSQHGLAGVYEQYF.